Listed below are T cell receptor beta chains from one sample, sequenced in a study of shared clonotypes between healthy human individuals. Repertoires were generated with immunoSEQ multiplex PCR, while TCRdb's copy carries only in-frame clones and drops some. The sample carries roughly 2.1 million clones, about 93% recorded once. The sample comprised naive CD8+ T cells from PBMCs. Receptors were obtained from a man between 18 and 35 years old in good health. Some clones in this sample may be carry-over from other donors' samples. Both conserved end residues are part of each CDR3. D genes are given only for firm matches. Where a row states a size, it is once, few, many or the class of an expanded clone; other rows omit it.

TRBJ2-7,.,TRBV6-5,.,CASRRVGNYEQYF,TGTGCCAGCAGGAGGGTGGGGAACTACGAGCAGTACTTC
TRBJ2-1,.,TRBV4-1,.,CASSQDGTTNEQFF,TGCGCCAGCAGCCAAGATGGGACAACGAATGAGCAGTTCTTC
TRBJ2-3,.,TRBV9,.,CASSVASERRPSTDTQYF,TGTGCCAGCAGCGTAGCTAGTGAGCGGAGACCTAGCACAGATACGCAGTATTTT
TRBJ2-1,TRBD2,TRBV5-4,.,CASSLGLADYNEQFF,TGTGCCAGCAGCTTGGGACTAGCGGATTACAATGAGCAGTTCTTC
TRBJ1-3,.,TRBV27,.,CASSSDPGGSGNTIYF,TGTGCCAGCAGTTCAGACCCGGGAGGTTCTGGAAACACCATATATTTT
TRBJ1-5,.,TRBV6-6,.,CASGGAVQPQHF,TGTGCCAGCGGGGGGGCTGTTCAGCCCCAGCATTTT
TRBJ1-4,.,TRBV4-1,.,CASSQDDLATNEKLFF,TGCGCCAGCAGCCAAGACGACCTCGCAACTAATGAAAAACTGTTTTTT
TRBJ2-7,.,TRBV6-5,once,CASSYSGGQVSYEQYF,TGTGCCAGCAGTTACTCGGGGGGTCAGGTCTCCTACGAGCAGTACTTC
TRBJ2-1,TRBD2,TRBV7-9,.,CASSLGAGGPNEQFF,TGTGCCAGCAGCTTAGGAGCGGGAGGGCCCAATGAGCAGTTCTTC
TRBJ2-7,TRBD2,TRBV2,.,CASSRLAGVSYEQYF,TGTGCCAGCAGCCGACTAGCGGGGGTGTCCTACGAGCAGTACTTC
TRBJ2-2,TRBD1,TRBV11-2,.,CASSLATGVAGELFF,TGTGCCAGCAGCTTAGCTACAGGGGTAGCCGGGGAGCTGTTTTTT
TRBJ2-3,TRBD2,TRBV27,.,CASSLYPAGSGSLTDTQYF,TGTGCCAGCAGCTTATACCCGGCCGGAAGCGGGAGTCTAACAGATACGCAGTATTTT
TRBJ2-7,TRBD2,TRBV9,.,CASSVAGTSVGEQYF,TGTGCCAGCAGCGTAGCTGGGACTAGCGTTGGCGAGCAGTACTTC
TRBJ2-1,TRBD2,TRBV28,.,CASSSPIAGLPHNEQFF,TGTGCCAGCAGCTCCCCTATAGCGGGACTTCCCCACAATGAGCAGTTCTTC
TRBJ2-5,.,TRBV4-1,.,CASSQLASQETQYF,TGCGCCAGCAGCCAACTAGCGAGCCAAGAGACCCAGTACTTC
TRBJ1-2,TRBD1,TRBV5-1,.,CASSPGQGFNYGYTF,TGCGCCAGCAGCCCGGGACAGGGTTTTAACTATGGCTACACCTTC
TRBJ2-6,TRBD1,TRBV9,.,CASGQGKTGANVLTF,TGTGCCAGTGGACAGGGTAAGACTGGGGCCAACGTCCTGACTTTC
TRBJ1-5,.,TRBV10-2,.,CASSESRQPQHF,TGCGCCAGCAGTGAGTCGAGGCAGCCCCAGCATTTT
TRBJ2-5,.,TRBV7-8,.,CASSLALRVGETQYF,TGTGCCAGCAGCTTAGCGCTACGGGTTGGAGAGACCCAGTACTTC
TRBJ2-1,.,TRBV28,.,CASSFNINEQFF,TGTGCCAGCAGTTTCAATATCAATGAGCAGTTCTTC
TRBJ1-4,.,TRBV27,.,CASSLSRRSEKLFF,TGTGCCAGCAGTTTGAGTCGCAGAAGTGAAAAACTGTTTTTT
TRBJ2-1,.,TRBV7-3,.,CASSFLAGAYNEQFF,TGTGCCAGCAGCTTTTTGGCAGGAGCCTACAATGAGCAGTTCTTC
TRBJ2-7,TRBD2,TRBV4-2,.,CASSQESGGYRGAGSYEQYF,TGTGCCAGCAGCCAAGAGTCCGGGGGGTACCGTGGGGCCGGATCCTACGAGCAGTACTTC
TRBJ2-1,.,TRBV19,.,CASMGLEEGLEQFF,TGTGCCAGTATGGGGCTGGAGGAGGGCCTTGAGCAGTTCTTC
TRBJ2-7,.,TRBV11-2,.,CASSLGRGYEQYF,TGTGCCAGCAGCTTAGGCCGGGGCTACGAGCAGTACTTC
TRBJ2-7,.,TRBV19,.,CASSISRSGALYEQYF,TGTGCCAGTAGTATAAGTCGATCGGGGGCCCTCTACGAGCAGTACTTC
TRBJ2-7,TRBD1,TRBV27,.,CASRTGGSYEQYF,TGTGCCAGCCGGACAGGGGGTTCCTACGAGCAGTACTTC
TRBJ1-1,.,TRBV12-5,few,CASRGNTEAFF,TGTGCTAGTCGGGGGAACACTGAAGCTTTCTTT
TRBJ2-7,.,TRBV20-1,.,CSALNYEQYF,TGCAGTGCTCTTAACTACGAGCAGTACTTC
TRBJ2-7,.,TRBV7-2,.,CASRNRDMSHEQYF,TGTGCCAGCAGAAACCGGGACATGAGCCACGAGCAGTACTTC
TRBJ2-3,TRBD1,TRBV5-1,.,CASRVRDRTDTQYF,TGCGCCAGCAGGGTACGGGACAGAACAGATACGCAGTATTTT
TRBJ2-7,.,TRBV10-3,.,CAISDAGQSHYEQYF,TGTGCCATCAGTGACGCCGGTCAGTCCCACTACGAGCAGTACTTC
TRBJ2-1,.,TRBV4-1,.,CASSQDRGGVGDEQFF,TGCGCCAGCAGCCAAGATCGGGGCGGGGTGGGTGATGAGCAGTTCTTC
TRBJ2-3,.,TRBV27,.,CASSLRLGIADTQYF,TGTGCCAGCAGTTTACGACTAGGAATTGCAGATACGCAGTATTTT
TRBJ2-1,TRBD2,TRBV11-2,.,CASTLSMTSGYNEQFF,TGTGCCAGCACCCTTAGCATGACTAGCGGTTACAATGAGCAGTTCTTC
TRBJ2-6,TRBD1,TRBV7-3,.,CASSVNQGAPGANVLTF,TGTGCCAGCAGCGTTAACCAGGGGGCGCCCGGGGCCAACGTCCTGACTTTC